A selection of T cell receptor beta chains follows, all from one sample in a study of OX40 agonist ivuxolimab in advanced cancers. Assay: immunoSEQ multiplex PCR; the TCRdb copy retains only in-frame clones and omits some. The sample contains about 95,000 clones, roughly 91% of which appear only once. Sample: CD4+ or CD8+ T cells sorted from blood, taken in a trial of the OX40 agonist ivuxolimab. The receptors shown here come from an adult with an advanced solid tumor such as melanoma, head and neck, liver or kidney cancer. The CDR3 runs from the conserved cysteine through the conserved F or W. Fields, in order: J gene, D gene, clone size, V gene, CDR3 DNA, CDR3 protein. A D gene is named only where the DNA matches it firmly. Clone size is stated in some rows and not others, as once, few, many or a class when expanded.

TRBJ2-2 | . | . | TRBV28 | TGTGCCGGAACCGACAGAAACACCGGGGAGCTGTTTTTT | CAGTDRNTGELFF
TRBJ1-1 | . | few | TRBV13 | TGTGCCAGCAGCTTACGAGGGGGCACTGAAGCTTTCTTT | CASSLRGGTEAFF
TRBJ2-7 | . | once | TRBV6-1 | TGTGCCAGCAGTTCTCAGGGACCCACCTACGAGCAGTACTTC | CASSSQGPTYEQYF
TRBJ2-7 | . | . | TRBV9 | TGTGCCAGCAGCGTAGGGGGTGGGTTGACCTACGAGCAGTACTTC | CASSVGGGLTYEQYF
TRBJ2-7 | . | once | TRBV19 | TGTGCCAGTAGTCTCCGGGTGGGGGCGTACGAGCAGTACTTC | CASSLRVGAYEQYF
TRBJ1-2 | . | . | TRBV5-8 | TGTGCCAGCAGCCGTCGAGGCGGAAGAGACTATGGCTACACCTTC | CASSRRGGRDYGYTF
TRBJ1-4 | . | . | TRBV28 | TGTGCCAGCAGTTTGGGGACGCCTAATGAAAAACTGTTTTTT | CASSLGTPNEKLFF
TRBJ2-7 | . | . | TRBV18 | TGTGCCAGCTCACCACAAAGTAATTACGTCGAGCAGTACTTC | CASSPQSNYVEQYF
TRBJ2-5 | . | . | TRBV28 | TGTGCCAGCAGTTACGACAGGATCCAAGAGACCCAGTACTTC | CASSYDRIQETQYF
TRBJ2-6 | TRBD1 | . | TRBV28 | TGTGCCAGCAGTTCCCCGGGACAGCCAAGAATTGGAGGTATCTCTGGGGCCAACGTCCTGACTTTC | CASSSPGQPRIGGISGANVLTF
TRBJ2-2 | TRBD1 | . | TRBV11-3 | TGTGCCAGCAGCTCGACAGGGTCCACCGGGGAGCTGTTTTTT | CASSSTGSTGELFF
TRBJ1-1 | . | . | TRBV18 | TGTGCCAGCTCACCGACAGCAACCATGAACACTGAAGCTTTCTTT | CASSPTATMNTEAFF
TRBJ2-1 | TRBD2 | . | TRBV11-3 | TGTGCCAGCAGCTTCGGACTAGCGGGAGAGCAGTTCTTC | CASSFGLAGEQFF
TRBJ2-3 | TRBD2 | . | TRBV7-9 | TGTGCCAGCAGCAACCTTGGCGGGAGGGAAGATACGCAGTATTTT | CASSNLGGREDTQYF
TRBJ2-1 | . | . | TRBV5-1 | TGCGCCAGCAGCTCACTAGCTGTAAATGAGCAGTTCTTC | CASSSLAVNEQFF
TRBJ2-5 | . | . | TRBV5-4 | TGTGCCAGCAGCTTGGGTCGGGAGATGACAGAGACCCAGTACTTC | CASSLGREMTETQYF
TRBJ2-1 | . | once | TRBV4-2 | TGTGCCAGCAGCCAAGTTGGTGACCGCTACAATGAGCAGTTCTTC | CASSQVGDRYNEQFF
TRBJ2-2 | . | . | TRBV5-6 | TGTGCCAGCAGCGCCAACACCGGGGAGCTGTTTTTT | CASSANTGELFF
TRBJ2-1 | . | . | TRBV11-2 | TGTGCCAGCAGGGATTCGAGGAATGAGCAGTTCTTC | CASRDSRNEQFF
TRBJ2-1 | . | . | TRBV7-2 | TGTGCCAGCAGCTTAGCGCCGAGTGAGCAGTTCTTC | CASSLAPSEQFF
TRBJ2-5 | . | . | TRBV2 | TGTGCCAGCAGAGGCGGGGAGTTCCAAGAGACCCAGTACTTC | CASRGGEFQETQYF
TRBJ1-2 | . | . | TRBV7-9 | TGTGCCAGCAGCTTACAATCCGACTATGGCTACACCTTC | CASSLQSDYGYTF
TRBJ2-1 | . | . | TRBV28 | TGTGCCAGCAGTCCCTCTAGGTGGAACTCCTACAATGAGCAGTTCTTC | CASSPSRWNSYNEQFF
TRBJ1-2 | . | . | TRBV19 | TGTGCCAGTAGGACCGGGACCCTCTATGGCTACACCTTC | CASRTGTLYGYTF
TRBJ1-1 | TRBD1 | once | TRBV10-3 | TGTGCCATCAGCGAACCGGGACAGGGGGGCACTGAAGCTTTCTTT | CAISEPGQGGTEAFF
TRBJ2-3 | TRBD2 | . | TRBV7-2 | TGTGCCAGCAGCTTATCGGCGGGAGTTAAGGCAGATACGCAGTATTTT | CASSLSAGVKADTQYF
TRBJ2-1 | . | . | TRBV7-9 | TGTGCCAGCAGCTTAGAAACCTGGGGATATGAGCAGTTCTTC | CASSLETWGYEQFF